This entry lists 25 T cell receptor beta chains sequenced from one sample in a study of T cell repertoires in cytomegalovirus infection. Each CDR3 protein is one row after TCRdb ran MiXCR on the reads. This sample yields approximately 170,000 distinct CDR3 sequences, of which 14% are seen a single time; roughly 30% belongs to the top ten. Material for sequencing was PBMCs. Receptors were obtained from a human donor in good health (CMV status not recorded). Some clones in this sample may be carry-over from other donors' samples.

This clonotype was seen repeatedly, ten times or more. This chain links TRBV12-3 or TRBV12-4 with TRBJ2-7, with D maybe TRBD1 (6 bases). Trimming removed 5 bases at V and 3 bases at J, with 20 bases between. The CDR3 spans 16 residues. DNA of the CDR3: TGTGCCAGCAGTGAGTCAGGGGCCGTCAACCTCTACGAGCAGTACTTC. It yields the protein CASSESGAVNLYEQYF.

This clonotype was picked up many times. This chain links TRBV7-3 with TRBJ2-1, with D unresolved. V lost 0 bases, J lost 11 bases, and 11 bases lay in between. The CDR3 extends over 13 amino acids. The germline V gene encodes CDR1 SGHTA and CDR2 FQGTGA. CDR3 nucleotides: TGTGCCAGCAGCTTAACGTCACAGTATAAGCAGTTCTTC. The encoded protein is CASSLTSQYKQFF.

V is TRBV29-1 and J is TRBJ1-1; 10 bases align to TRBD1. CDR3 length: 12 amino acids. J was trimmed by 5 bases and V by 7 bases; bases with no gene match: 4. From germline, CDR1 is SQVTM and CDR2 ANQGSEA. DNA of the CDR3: TGCAGCGGGGACAGGGGAGGAACTGAAGCTTTCTTT. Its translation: CSGDRGGTEAFF.

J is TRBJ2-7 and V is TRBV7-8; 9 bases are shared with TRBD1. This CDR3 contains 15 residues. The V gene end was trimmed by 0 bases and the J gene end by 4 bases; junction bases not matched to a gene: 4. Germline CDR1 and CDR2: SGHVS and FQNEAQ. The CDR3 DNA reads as TGTGCCAGCAGCTTAGCTGAGACAGGGGGTTACGAGCAGTACTTC. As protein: CASSLAETGGYEQYF.

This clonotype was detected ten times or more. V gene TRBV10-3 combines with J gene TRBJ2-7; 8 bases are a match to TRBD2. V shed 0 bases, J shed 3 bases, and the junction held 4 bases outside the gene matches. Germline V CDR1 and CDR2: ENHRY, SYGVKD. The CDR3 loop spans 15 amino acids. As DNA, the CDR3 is TGTGCCATCAGTGAGTCAGTACTAGCGGACTACGAGCAGTACTTC. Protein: CAISESVLADYEQYF.

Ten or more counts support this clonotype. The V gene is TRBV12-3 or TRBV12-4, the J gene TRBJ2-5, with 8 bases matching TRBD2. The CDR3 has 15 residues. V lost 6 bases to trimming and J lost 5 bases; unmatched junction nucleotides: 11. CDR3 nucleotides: TGTGCCAGCAGCCCCGGGACTAGTATTTCGGAGACCCAGTACTTC. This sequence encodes CASSPGTSISETQYF.

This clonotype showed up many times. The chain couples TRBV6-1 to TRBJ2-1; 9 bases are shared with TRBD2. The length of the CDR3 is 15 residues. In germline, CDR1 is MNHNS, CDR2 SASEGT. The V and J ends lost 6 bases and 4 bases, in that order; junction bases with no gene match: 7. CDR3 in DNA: TGTGCCAGCAGCAACGGGCGGGGGGGTTACAATGAGCAGTTCTTC. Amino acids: CASSNGRGGYNEQFF.

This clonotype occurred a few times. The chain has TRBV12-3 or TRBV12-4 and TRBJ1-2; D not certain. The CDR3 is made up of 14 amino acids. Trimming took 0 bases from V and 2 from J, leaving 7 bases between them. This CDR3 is CASSLARGNYGYTF. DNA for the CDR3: TGTGCCAGCAGTTTAGCGCGTGGGAACTATGGCTACACCTTC.

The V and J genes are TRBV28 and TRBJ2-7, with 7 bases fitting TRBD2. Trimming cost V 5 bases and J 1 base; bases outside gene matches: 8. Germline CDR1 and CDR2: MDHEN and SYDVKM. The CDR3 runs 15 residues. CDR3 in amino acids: CASSPPGGGSYEQYF. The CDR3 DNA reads TGTGCCAGCAGTCCCCCGGGGGGAGGGTCCTACGAGCAGTACTTC.

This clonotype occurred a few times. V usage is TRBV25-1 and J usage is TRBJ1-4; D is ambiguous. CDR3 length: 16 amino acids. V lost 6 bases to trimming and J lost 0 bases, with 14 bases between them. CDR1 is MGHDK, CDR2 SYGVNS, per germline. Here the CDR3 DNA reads TGTGCCAGCAGCGGAATATACAGCGCAACTAATGAAAAACTGTTTTTT. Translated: CASSGIYSATNEKLFF. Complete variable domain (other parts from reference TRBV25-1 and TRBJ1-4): EADIYQTPRYLVIGTGKKITLECSQTMGHDKMYWYQQDPGMELHLIHYSYGVNSTEKGDLSSESTVSRIRTEHFPLTLESARPSHTSQYLCASSGIYSATNEKLFFGSGTQLSVL.

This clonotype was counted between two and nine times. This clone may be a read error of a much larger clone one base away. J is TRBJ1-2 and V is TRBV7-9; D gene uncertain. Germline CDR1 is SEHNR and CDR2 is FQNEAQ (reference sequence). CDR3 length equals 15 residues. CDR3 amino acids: CTSSLLPPATLYYTF. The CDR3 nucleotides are TGTACCAGCAGCTTATTACCCCCAGCGACGTTATACTACACCTTC. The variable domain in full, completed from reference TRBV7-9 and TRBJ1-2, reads DTGVSQNPRHKITKRGQNVTFRCDPISEHNRLYWYRQTLGQGPEFLTYFQNEAQLEKSRLLSDRFSAERPKGSFSTLEIQRTEQGDSAMYLCTSSLLPPATLYYTFGSGTRLTVV.

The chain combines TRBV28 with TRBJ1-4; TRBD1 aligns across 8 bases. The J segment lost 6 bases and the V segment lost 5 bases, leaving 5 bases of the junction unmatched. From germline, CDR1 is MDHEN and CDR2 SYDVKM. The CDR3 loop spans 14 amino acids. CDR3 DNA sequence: TGTGCCAGCAGTGACGGGACAGGCCATGAAAAACTGTTTTTT. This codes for CASSDGTGHEKLFF.

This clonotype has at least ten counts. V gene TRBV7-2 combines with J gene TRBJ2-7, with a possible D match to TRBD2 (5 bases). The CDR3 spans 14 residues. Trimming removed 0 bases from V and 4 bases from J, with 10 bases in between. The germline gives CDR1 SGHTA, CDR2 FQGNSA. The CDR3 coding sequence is TGTGCCAGCAGCTTAGCGGGAGTAGTATACGAGCAGTACTTC. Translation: CASSLAGVVYEQYF.

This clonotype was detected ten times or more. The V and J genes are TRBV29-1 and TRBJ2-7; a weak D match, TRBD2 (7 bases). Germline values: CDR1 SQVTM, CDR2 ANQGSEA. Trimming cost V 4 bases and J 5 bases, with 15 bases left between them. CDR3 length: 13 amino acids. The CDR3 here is CSVGGGGTNEQYF. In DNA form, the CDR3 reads TGCAGCGTTGGTGGGGGAGGGACAAACGAGCAGTACTTC.

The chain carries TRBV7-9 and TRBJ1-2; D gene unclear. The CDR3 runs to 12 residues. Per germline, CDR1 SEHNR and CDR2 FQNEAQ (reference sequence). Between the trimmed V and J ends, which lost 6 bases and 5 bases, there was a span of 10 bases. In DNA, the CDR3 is TGTGCCAGCAGTGAAGGCGGGTATGGCTACACCTTC. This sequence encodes CASSEGGYGYTF.

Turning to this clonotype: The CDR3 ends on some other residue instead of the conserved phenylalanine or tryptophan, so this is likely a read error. This chain's CDR3 is CASSLGTGGGNEQFS. The CDR3 nucleotides read TGTGCCAGCAGCTTAGGGACAGGGGGAGGCAATGAGCAGTTCTCC. V usage is TRBV11-1 and J usage is TRBJ2-1, with 10 positions matching TRBD1. The CDR3 sequence is 15 residues long. The germline V gene has CDR1 SGHAT and CDR2 FQDESV (reference sequence). With V trimmed by 1 base and J by 6 bases, 3 bases remained unmatched.

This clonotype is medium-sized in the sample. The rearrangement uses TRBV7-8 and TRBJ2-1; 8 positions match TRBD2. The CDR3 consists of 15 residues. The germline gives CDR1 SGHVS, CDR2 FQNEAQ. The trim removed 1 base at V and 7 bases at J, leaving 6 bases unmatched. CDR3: CASSLGTSLQNEQFF. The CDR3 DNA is TGTGCCAGCAGCTTAGGGACTAGCCTGCAGAATGAGCAGTTCTTC.

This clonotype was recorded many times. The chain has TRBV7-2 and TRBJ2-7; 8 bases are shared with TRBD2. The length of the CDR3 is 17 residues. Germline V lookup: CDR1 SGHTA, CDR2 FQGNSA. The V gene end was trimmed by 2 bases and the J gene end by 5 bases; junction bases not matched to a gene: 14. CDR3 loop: CASSLRPGLDTKDEQYF. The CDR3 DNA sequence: TGTGCCAGCAGCTTAAGACCGGGACTAGACACAAAGGACGAGCAGTACTTC.

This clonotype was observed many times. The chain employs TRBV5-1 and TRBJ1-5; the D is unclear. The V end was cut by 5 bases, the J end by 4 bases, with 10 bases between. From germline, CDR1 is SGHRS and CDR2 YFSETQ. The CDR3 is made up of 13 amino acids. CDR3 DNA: TGCGCCAGCAGTCCGGGCCCTAATCAGCCCCAGCATTTT. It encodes CASSPGPNQPQHF. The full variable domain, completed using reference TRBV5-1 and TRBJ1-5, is KAGVTQTPRYLIKTRGQQVTLSCSPISGHRSVSWYQQTPGQGLQFLFEYFSETQRNKGNFPGRFSGRQFSNSRSEMNVSTLELGDSALYLCASSPGPNQPQHFGDGTRLSIL.

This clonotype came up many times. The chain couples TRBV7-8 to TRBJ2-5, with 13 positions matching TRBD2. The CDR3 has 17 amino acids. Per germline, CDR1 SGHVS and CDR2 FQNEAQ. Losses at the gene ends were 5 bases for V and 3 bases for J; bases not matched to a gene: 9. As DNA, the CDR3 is TGTGCCAGCAGCCCAGAACGACTAGCGGGGGGCAAAGAGACCCAGTACTTC. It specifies CASSPERLAGGKETQYF.

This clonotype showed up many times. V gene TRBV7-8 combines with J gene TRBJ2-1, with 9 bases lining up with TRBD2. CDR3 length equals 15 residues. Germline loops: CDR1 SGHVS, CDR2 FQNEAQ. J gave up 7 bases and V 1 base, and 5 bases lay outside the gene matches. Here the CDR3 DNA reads TGTGCCAGCAGCTTAGGGGCGGGAGGGCGGAATGAGCAGTTCTTC. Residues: CASSLGAGGRNEQFF.

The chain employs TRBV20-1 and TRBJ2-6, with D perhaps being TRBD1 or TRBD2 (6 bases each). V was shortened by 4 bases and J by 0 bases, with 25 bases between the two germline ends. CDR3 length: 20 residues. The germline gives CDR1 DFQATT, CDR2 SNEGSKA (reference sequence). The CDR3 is CSAKGLRGPESFSGANVLTF. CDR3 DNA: TGCAGTGCTAAGGGATTACGGGGGCCTGAATCCTTCTCTGGGGCCAACGTCCTGACTTTC.

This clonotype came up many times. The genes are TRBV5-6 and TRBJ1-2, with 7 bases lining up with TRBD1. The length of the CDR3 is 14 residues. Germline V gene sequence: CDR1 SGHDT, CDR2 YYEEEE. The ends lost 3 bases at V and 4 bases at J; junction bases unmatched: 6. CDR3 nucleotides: TGTGCCAGCAGCTCGGACAGGAAAACCTATGGCTACACCTTC. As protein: CASSSDRKTYGYTF.

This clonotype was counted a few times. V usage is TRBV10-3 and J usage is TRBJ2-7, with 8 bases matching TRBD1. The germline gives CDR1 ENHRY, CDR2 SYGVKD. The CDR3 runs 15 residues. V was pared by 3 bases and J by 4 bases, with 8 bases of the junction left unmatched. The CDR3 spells CAISDLQGGLYEQYF. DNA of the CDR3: TGTGCCATCAGTGACTTACAGGGGGGCCTATACGAGCAGTACTTC.

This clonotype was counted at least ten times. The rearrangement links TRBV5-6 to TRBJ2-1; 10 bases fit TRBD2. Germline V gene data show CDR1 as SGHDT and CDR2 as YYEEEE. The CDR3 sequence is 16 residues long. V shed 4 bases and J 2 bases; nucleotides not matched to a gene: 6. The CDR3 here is CASSAWTSGPYNEQFF. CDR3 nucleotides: TGTGCCAGCAGCGCCTGGACTAGCGGACCCTACAATGAGCAGTTCTTC. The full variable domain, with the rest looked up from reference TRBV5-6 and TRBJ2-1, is DAGVTQSPTHLIKTRGQQVTLRCSPKSGHDTVSWYQQALGQGPQFIFQYYEEEERQRGNFPDRFSGHQFPNYSSELNVNALLLGDSALYLCASSAWTSGPYNEQFFGPGTRLTVL.